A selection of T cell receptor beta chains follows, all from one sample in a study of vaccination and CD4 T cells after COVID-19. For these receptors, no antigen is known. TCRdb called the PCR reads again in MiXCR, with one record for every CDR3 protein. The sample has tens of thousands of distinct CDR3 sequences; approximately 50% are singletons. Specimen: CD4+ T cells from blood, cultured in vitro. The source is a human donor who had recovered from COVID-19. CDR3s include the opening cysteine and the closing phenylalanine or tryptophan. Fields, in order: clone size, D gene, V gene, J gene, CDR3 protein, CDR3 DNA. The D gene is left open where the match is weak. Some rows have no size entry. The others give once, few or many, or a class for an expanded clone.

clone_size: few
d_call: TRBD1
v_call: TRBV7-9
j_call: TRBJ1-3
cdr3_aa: CASSPRQGPSGNTIYF
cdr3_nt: TGTGCCAGCAGCCCCAGACAGGGCCCCTCTGGAAACACCATATATTTT

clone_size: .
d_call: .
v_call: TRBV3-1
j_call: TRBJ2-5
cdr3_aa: CASSPSLRQETQYF
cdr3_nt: TGTGCCAGCAGCCCATCGCTCCGTCAAGAGACCCAGTACTTC

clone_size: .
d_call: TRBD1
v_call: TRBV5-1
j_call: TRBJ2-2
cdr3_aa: CASSPRQGGTGELFF
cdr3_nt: TGCGCCAGCAGCCCCCGACAGGGGGGCACCGGGGAGCTGTTTTTT

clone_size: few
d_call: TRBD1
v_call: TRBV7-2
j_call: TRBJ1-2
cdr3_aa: CASSARQGHYGYTF
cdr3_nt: TGTGCCAGCAGCGCCCGACAGGGCCACTATGGCTACACCTTC

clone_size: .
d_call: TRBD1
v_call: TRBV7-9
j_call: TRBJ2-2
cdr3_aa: CASSNPARGHNTGELFF
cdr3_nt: TGTGCCAGCAGCAACCCCGCCAGGGGGCATAACACCGGGGAGCTGTTTTTT

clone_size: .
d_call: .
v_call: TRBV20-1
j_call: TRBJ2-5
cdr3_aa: CSAREVTGRPEETQYF
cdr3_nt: TGCAGTGCTAGAGAGGTTACGGGGCGGCCGGAAGAGACCCAGTACTTC

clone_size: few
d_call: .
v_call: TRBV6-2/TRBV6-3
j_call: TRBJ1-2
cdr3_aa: CASSYGVVYGYTF
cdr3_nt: TGTGCCAGCAGTTACGGGGTGGTCTATGGCTACACCTTC

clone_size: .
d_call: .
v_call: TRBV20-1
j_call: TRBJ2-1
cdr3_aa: CSATQLSSYNEQFF
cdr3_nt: TGCAGTGCTACACAGCTAAGCTCCTACAATGAGCAGTTCTTC

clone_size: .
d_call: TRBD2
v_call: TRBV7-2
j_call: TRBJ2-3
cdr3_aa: CASSGTSGITDTQYF
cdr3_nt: TGTGCCAGCAGCGGGACTAGCGGGATCACAGATACGCAGTATTTT

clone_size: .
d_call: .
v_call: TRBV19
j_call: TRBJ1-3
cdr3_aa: CASSIQSSGNTIYF
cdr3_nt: TGTGCCAGTAGTATCCAAAGCTCTGGAAACACCATATATTTT

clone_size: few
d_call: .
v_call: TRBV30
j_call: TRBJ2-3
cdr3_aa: CAWMGGGTDTQYF
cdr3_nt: TGTGCCTGGATGGGAGGAGGCACAGATACGCAGTATTTT

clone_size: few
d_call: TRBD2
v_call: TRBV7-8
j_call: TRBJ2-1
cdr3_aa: CASSSRLAANEQFF
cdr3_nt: TGTGCCAGCAGCTCAAGACTAGCGGCGAATGAGCAGTTCTTC

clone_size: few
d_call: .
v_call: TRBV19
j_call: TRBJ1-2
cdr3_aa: CASSGQILGANYGYTF
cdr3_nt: TGTGCCAGTAGTGGACAAATTCTAGGGGCTAACTATGGCTACACCTTC

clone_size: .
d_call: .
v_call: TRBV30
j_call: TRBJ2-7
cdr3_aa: CAWSIQGLSYEQYF
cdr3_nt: TGTGCCTGGAGTATACAGGGCCTCTCCTACGAGCAGTACTTC

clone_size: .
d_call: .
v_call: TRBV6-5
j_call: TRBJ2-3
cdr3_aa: CASSYPSRSGAPDTQYF
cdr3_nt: TGTGCCAGCAGTTACCCCAGTAGGTCGGGGGCCCCAGATACGCAGTATTTT

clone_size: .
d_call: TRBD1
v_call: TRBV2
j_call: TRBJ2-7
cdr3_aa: CASSVPGQGGYEQYF
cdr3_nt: TGTGCCAGCAGTGTGCCGGGACAGGGAGGCTACGAGCAGTACTTC

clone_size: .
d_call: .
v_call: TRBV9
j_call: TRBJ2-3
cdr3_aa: CASSVGAGARTDTQYF
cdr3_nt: TGTGCCAGCAGCGTGGGTGCGGGGGCCCGCACAGATACGCAGTATTTT

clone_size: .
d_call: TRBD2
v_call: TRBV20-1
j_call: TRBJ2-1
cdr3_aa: CSALGGAGDEQFF
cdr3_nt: TGCAGTGCCCTCGGGGGGGCAGGAGATGAGCAGTTCTTC

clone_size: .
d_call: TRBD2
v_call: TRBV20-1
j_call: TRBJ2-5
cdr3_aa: CSASPGTSGQETQYF
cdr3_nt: TGCAGTGCTAGTCCCGGGACTAGCGGACAAGAGACCCAGTACTTC

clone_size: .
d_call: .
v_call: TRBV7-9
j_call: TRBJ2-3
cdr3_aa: CASGVAGAQGDTQYF
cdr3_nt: TGTGCCAGCGGGGTGGCGGGAGCCCAGGGGGATACGCAGTATTTT

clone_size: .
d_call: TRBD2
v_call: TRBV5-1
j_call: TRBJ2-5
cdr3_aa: CASHPLGRGGETQYF
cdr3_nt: TGCGCCAGCCATCCGCTCGGGAGGGGAGGAGAGACCCAGTACTTC

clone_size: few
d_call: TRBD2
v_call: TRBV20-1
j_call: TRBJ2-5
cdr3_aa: CSASKAGGQETQYF
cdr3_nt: TGCAGTGCTAGTAAAGCGGGGGGGCAAGAGACCCAGTACTTC